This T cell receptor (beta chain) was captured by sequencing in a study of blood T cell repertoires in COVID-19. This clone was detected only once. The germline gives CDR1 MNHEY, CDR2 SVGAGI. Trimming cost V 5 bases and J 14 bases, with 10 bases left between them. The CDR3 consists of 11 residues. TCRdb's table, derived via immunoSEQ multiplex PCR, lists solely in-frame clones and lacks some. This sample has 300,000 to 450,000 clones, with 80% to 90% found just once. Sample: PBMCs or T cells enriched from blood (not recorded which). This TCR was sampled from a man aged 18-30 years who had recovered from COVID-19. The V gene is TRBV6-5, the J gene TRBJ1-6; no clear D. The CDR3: CASSPPPTLHF. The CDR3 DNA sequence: TGTGCCAGCAGTCCTCCCCCTACCCTCCACTTT.